The 9 T cell receptor beta chains below all came from one sample that was sequenced in a study of blood T cell repertoires in COVID-19 (dated by TCRdb to the early 2020s). The method was the immunoSEQ multiplex PCR assay. TCRdb carries this immuneACCESS record with in-frame sequences only. Its versions omit some clonotypes, under half of them owing to an unresolved V gene in the studies checked, with the rest unexplained. The sample table lists approximately 150,000 clones, under 95% of them with a count of one. The ten biggest clones cover around 4.8% of the sample. The sequenced sample was peripheral blood. The receptors come from a man between 18 and 29 years old with COVID-19, enrolled during active disease.

This sequence joins TRBV5-6 and TRBJ1-3; 8 bases align to TRBD1. This CDR3 has 15 amino acids. After removal of 2 bases from V and 4 bases from J, the junction contained 5 bases not matched to a gene. The germline V gene has CDR1 SGHDT and CDR2 YYEEEE. The CDR3 DNA is TGTGCCAGCAGCTTCGGACAGGGAAGGGGAAACACCATATATTTT. Protein product: CASSFGQGRGNTIYF. The complete variable domain, with remaining parts taken from reference TRBV5-6 and TRBJ1-3, reads DAGVTQSPTHLIKTRGQQVTLRCSPKSGHDTVSWYQQALGQGPQFIFQYYEEEERQRGNFPDRFSGHQFPNYSSELNVNALLLGDSALYLCASSFGQGRGNTIYFGEGSWLTVV.

This chain joins TRBV18 and TRBJ1-5; 7 nucleotides align to TRBD1. CDR1 KGHSH and CDR2 LQKENI come from the germline V gene. The trim removed 6 bases at V and 4 bases at J, leaving 3 bases unmatched. CDR3 length: 13 amino acids. CDR3 sequence (DNA): TGTGCCAGCTCTCCGGACAGGAATCAGCCCCAGCATTTT. It specifies CASSPDRNQPQHF.

The chain carries TRBV4-1 and TRBJ1-2, with 11 bases aligning to TRBD1. This CDR3 spans 17 amino acids. Per the germline V gene, CDR1 is MGHRA and CDR2 is YSYEKL. Germline trimming cut 4 bases from V and 6 bases from J; bases unmatched to any gene: 13. CDR3 sequence reads: CASSRRTLDRGQDGYTF. For the CDR3, the DNA is TGCGCCAGCAGCCGCAGAACATTGGACAGGGGGCAGGATGGCTACACCTTC.

The V call is TRBV30, the J call TRBJ1-2; 12 bases map to TRBD1. J was trimmed by 7 bases and V by 3 bases; bases with no gene match: 9. Germline V gene data show CDR1 as GTSNPN and CDR2 as SVGIG (reference sequence). The CDR3 is 15 residues long. The CDR3, as DNA: TGTGCCTGGAGCGTAACCGGGACAGGGGGCGGTGGCTACACCTTC. It is translated as CAWSVTGTGGGGYTF.

V is TRBV24-1 and J is TRBJ1-5, with D unresolved. V was pared by 4 bases and J by 5 bases, with 11 bases between. The CDR3 is 14 residues long. Germline V gives CDR1 KGHDR, CDR2 SFDVKD. CDR3 in amino acids: CATSDPRSDQPQHF. CDR3 in DNA: TGTGCCACCAGTGACCCCCGGAGCGATCAGCCCCAGCATTTT.

This sequence joins TRBV12-3 or TRBV12-4 and TRBJ1-1; 7 bases are a match to TRBD1. This CDR3 contains 13 residues. J lost 2 bases, V lost 4 bases, and 1 base had no gene match. The CDR3 loop reads CASSWTGNTEAFF. The CDR3 nucleotides read TGTGCCAGCAGTTGGACAGGCAACACTGAAGCTTTCTTT.

V gene TRBV27 combines with J gene TRBJ2-7; perhaps TRBD2 as D (6 bases). The length of the CDR3 is 14 residues. Germline V gene data show CDR1 as MNHEY and CDR2 as SMNVEV (reference sequence). Trimming took 2 bases from V and 3 from J, leaving 11 bases between them. The CDR3 DNA sequence: TGTGCCAGCAGTTTAAAGGGGAGGAACTACGAGCAGTACTTC. Its protein is CASSLKGRNYEQYF.

The chain combines TRBV30 with TRBJ1-6, with TRBD1 matching 10 bases. The CDR3 loop spans 14 amino acids. The V segment lost 4 bases and the J segment 8 bases; nucleotides outside the gene matches: 5. CDR1 and CDR2 (germline): GTSNPN, SVGIG (reference sequence). Written as DNA, the CDR3 is TGTGCCTGGAAACCGGACAGGGGGGATTCACCCCTCCACTTT. The encoded protein is CAWKPDRGDSPLHF.

V and J are TRBV7-9 and TRBJ1-1; tentatively, D is TRBD1 (6 bases). The CDR3 is made up of 11 amino acids. V was shortened by 5 bases and J by 8 bases, with 9 bases between the two germline ends. The germline CDR1 and CDR2 sequences are SEHNR and FQNEAQ (reference sequence). The CDR3 region has the DNA TGTGCCAGCAGCCCCGGACAGGAAGCTTTCTTT. As protein: CASSPGQEAFF.